This T cell receptor beta chain was captured in a study of T cells after yellow fever vaccination. General observations from the study: Just a small share of clonotypes turned up in the CD4 compartment as well as the CD8 compartment. Once the booster was given, most primary-vaccination clones reappeared, at around 95% for CD4 and approximately 88% for CD8.

This clonotype was counted a few times. Its antigen is unknown. Template-switching 5'RACE yielded the TCR cDNA; a universal primer site and UMIs were added in the process. Each CDR3 protein is one row after TCRdb ran MiXCR on the 5' RACE reads. Of a few hundred thousand distinct CDR3 sequences in the sample, roughly 7.5% were seen once. Germline-derived CDR1 and CDR2 are LGHNA and YSLEER. V was pared by 7 bases and J by 3 bases, with 15 bases between. This CDR3 spans 14 amino acids. Sample: PBMCs, taken more than 40 days after the first yellow fever vaccination. The chain links TRBV4-3 to TRBJ1-1, with D possibly TRBD1 on 5 matching bases. This TCR was recovered from a young man who received the YFV17D yellow fever vaccine. As DNA, the CDR3 is TGCGCCAGCAATGCAGGGCGTGAGGACACTGAAGCTTTCTTT. Amino acid sequence: CASNAGREDTEAFF.